This TCR beta chain came from a study of T cells in women clearing cervical HPV infection. As for the study in general: Controls' single incident HPV16 infection cleared within 12 months without precancer. HLA type stays a possible confounder, typing being limited.

Comment on this clone: The CDR3 end falls 3 residues outside the read, so it is completed with the germline J gene.

Produced via immunoSEQ multiplex PCR; TCRdb's table is partial and in-frame only. This sample's table reports around 18,000 clones. CDR1 is KGHSH and CDR2 is LQKENI in the germline V gene. With 1 base clipped from V and 2 bases from J, the junction kept 8 bases outside the gene matches. The CDR3 is 17 amino acids. This chain joins TRBV18 and TRBJ1-3; 7 nucleotides align to TRBD1. This TCR was recovered from a woman aged 18 to 69 with a cervical HPV16 infection that either progressed to CIN3+ or cleared (not recorded which). Source material: blood buffy coat. The CDR3 bases that were read are TGTGCCAGCTCACCACTGGGGACAGTTCATGCTGGAAACACC. Translating it yields CASSPLGTVHAGNT. The complete CDR3 reads CASSPLGTVHAGNTIYF.